These T cell receptor beta chains were read from a single sample in a study of blood T cell repertoires in COVID-19. Here immunoSEQ multiplex PCR was the method, and the copy in TCRdb shows in-frame clones only, minus some. Of 50,000 to 75,000 clones in the sample, 65% to 85% were seen once. Sequenced: peripheral blood. The receptors derive from a man in his 60s with acute or convalescent COVID-19. CDR3s include the opening cysteine and the closing phenylalanine or tryptophan. The order of the fields is V gene, D gene, J gene, clone size, CDR3 DNA, CDR3 protein. D genes are given only for firm matches. Clone size is given for some rows only: seen once, a few or many times, or a class if the clone is expanded.

TRBV27,TRBD1,TRBJ1-5,-,TGTGCCAGCAGTTTGAAAGGGGGCGCCGGCAATCAGCCCCAGCATTTT,CASSLKGGAGNQPQHF
TRBV27,-,TRBJ2-7,-,TGTGCCAGCAGTCCCAGGGGGGTCGAGCAGTACTTC,CASSPRGVEQYF
TRBV2,-,TRBJ1-2,-,TGTGCCAGCAATCGGGGGGCAGGAGGCTACACCTTC,CASNRGAGGYTF
TRBV19,-,TRBJ1-1,-,TGTGCCAGTAGTATGAGGGGACAGAACACTGAAGCTTTCTTT,CASSMRGQNTEAFF
TRBV6-5,TRBD1,TRBJ1-1,-,TGTGCCAGCAGTCTCGACAGGGTACGAACTGAAGCTTTCTTT,CASSLDRVRTEAFF
TRBV5-1,-,TRBJ1-1,-,TGCGCCAGCAGCGTCGGACTGCGGGGGGGCGGAGGGAACACTGAAGCTTTCTTT,CASSVGLRGGGGNTEAFF
TRBV6-5,-,TRBJ1-2,-,TGTGCCAGCAGCTTAATTCGAGCTAACTATGGCTACACCTTC,CASSLIRANYGYTF
TRBV27,TRBD1,TRBJ1-1,-,TGTGCCAGCAGTCCGATCGGGACAGGGGTGGGGAACACTGAAGCTTTCTTT,CASSPIGTGVGNTEAFF
TRBV10-3,TRBD1,TRBJ1-5,-,TGTGCCATCAGGGGACAGGGAACCTTTGAGCCCCAGCATTTT,CAIRGQGTFEPQHF
TRBV9,TRBD1,TRBJ1-1,-,TGTGCCAGCAGCGCCCTCGGGACAGGGGGGACTGAAGCTTTCTTT,CASSALGTGGTEAFF
TRBV9,TRBD2,TRBJ2-1,-,TGTGCCAGCAGCCCCCCCGGCGGGACTAGCGGATACAATGAGCAGTTCTTC,CASSPPGGTSGYNEQFF
TRBV19,-,TRBJ2-5,-,TGTGCCAGTAGTAAAAAGGGGGGGACAGAGACCCAGTACTTC,CASSKKGGTETQYF
TRBV7-9,-,TRBJ1-1,-,TGTGCCAGCAGCTTAGCCGGGGGGCGTGGGACTGAAGCTTTCTTT,CASSLAGGRGTEAFF
TRBV9,-,TRBJ2-2,few,TGTGCCAGCAGCGTAGATATGTCGGTGCACACCGGGGAGCTGTTTTTT,CASSVDMSVHTGELFF
TRBV11-2,TRBD1,TRBJ1-2,-,TGTGCCAGCAGCTTAAGGGGACAGGGTGGCGGCTACACCTTC,CASSLRGQGGGYTF
TRBV19,TRBD1,TRBJ1-2,-,TGTGCCAGTAGTATTCCTGGACAGGGGACGGTCTATGGCTACACCTTC,CASSIPGQGTVYGYTF
TRBV10-2,-,TRBJ2-7,few,TGCGCCAGCAAGGCGGGACCCCGGGACGAGCAGTACTTC,CASKAGPRDEQYF
TRBV28,-,TRBJ1-6,-,TGTGCCAGCAGCCCCGGGACACAGAATTCACCCCTCCACTTT,CASSPGTQNSPLHF
TRBV5-6,-,TRBJ1-1,few,TGTGCCAGCAGAAACGACAGAAAGAACACTGAAGCTTTCTTT,CASRNDRKNTEAFF
TRBV5-4,-,TRBJ1-2,few,TGTGCCAGCAGCTTGGAGGGGCTCGCTAACTATGGCTACACCTTC,CASSLEGLANYGYTF
TRBV3-1/TRBV3-2,TRBD2,TRBJ2-1,once,TGTGCCAGCAGCCAGTCCGGGAGGGCCTACAATGAGCAGTTCTTC,CASSQSGRAYNEQFF
TRBV30,TRBD2,TRBJ2-7,-,TGTGCCTGGAGTGTCATGAGCGGGGGGTTCTCCGAGCAGTACTTC,CAWSVMSGGFSEQYF
TRBV5-6,-,TRBJ2-7,-,TGTGCCAGCAGCTTGGCCGGGACCTACGAGCAGTACTTC,CASSLAGTYEQYF
TRBV4-1,TRBD1,TRBJ1-6,medium-sized,TGCGCCAGCAGCCAAGATCGGGCGGACAGGGGTTCCTATAATTCACCCCTCCACTTT,CASSQDRADRGSYNSPLHF
TRBV7-3,-,TRBJ2-5,-,TGTGCCAGCAGCCCAACCCCCGAGGGATCCCAGTACTTC,CASSPTPEGSQYF
TRBV7-2,-,TRBJ2-7,-,TGTGCCAGCAGCTGGCGTCAGGACACCGTCGAGCAGTACTTC,CASSWRQDTVEQYF
TRBV6-6,-,TRBJ2-7,few,TGTGCCAGCAGTTCATCAGGGTCCTACGAGCAGTACTTC,CASSSSGSYEQYF
TRBV5-4,-,TRBJ2-7,-,TGTGCCAGCAGCCCCGAGGCGAGCTACGGCGAGCAGTACTTC,CASSPEASYGEQYF
TRBV2,TRBD1,TRBJ1-4,-,TGTGCCAGTACCTTTTCCGGGACAGTCAGGGAAAAACTGTTTTTT,CASTFSGTVREKLFF
TRBV5-4,-,TRBJ1-2,-,TGTGCCAGCAGCTTGGCCGGGACTTATGGCTACACCTTC,CASSLAGTYGYTF
TRBV10-1,-,TRBJ2-3,-,TGCGCCAGCAGTGAGTCAACTCAGGGCACAGATACGCAGTATTTT,CASSESTQGTDTQYF
TRBV5-6,-,TRBJ2-7,-,TGTGCCAGCAGCTCCACAGGGATTTACGAGCAGTACTTC,CASSSTGIYEQYF
TRBV3-1/TRBV3-2,TRBD2,TRBJ2-2,-,TGTGCCAGCAGCCGACTAGCAAGGGCCGGGGAGCTGTTTTTT,CASSRLARAGELFF
TRBV6-5,-,TRBJ1-4,-,TGTGCCAGCGAGAGGTCAGACGAAAAACTGTTTTTT,CASERSDEKLFF
TRBV6-1,-,TRBJ2-1,-,TGTGCCAGCAGTGACCGGGTCGCCGGTAAGCAGTTCTTC,CASSDRVAGKQFF
TRBV30,TRBD1,TRBJ1-5,-,TGTGCCTGGACCCGGACAGGGACGGATCAGCCCCAGCATTTT,CAWTRTGTDQPQHF
TRBV29-1,-,TRBJ1-5,-,TGCAGCGTAGGAGAACCCAATCAGCCCCAGCATTTT,CSVGEPNQPQHF
TRBV12-3/TRBV12-4,-,TRBJ1-2,-,TGTGCCAGCAGTTTACAGGCCCTCTATGGCTACACCTTC,CASSLQALYGYTF
TRBV28,-,TRBJ1-4,-,TGTGCCAGCAGCCCCCCCTATAATGAAAAACTGTTTTTT,CASSPPYNEKLFF
TRBV30,-,TRBJ1-5,few,TGTGCCTGGAGTCGGGGGGGAGTAGGACAGCCCCAGCATTTT,CAWSRGGVGQPQHF
TRBV27,-,TRBJ1-2,-,TGTGCCAGCAGTACCAATATCGGGAACTATGGCTACACCTTC,CASSTNIGNYGYTF
TRBV6-6,TRBD2,TRBJ2-1,-,TGTGCCAGCAGTTACGGAGCGGGGGGGCGGAATGAGCAGTTCTTC,CASSYGAGGRNEQFF
TRBV19,TRBD1,TRBJ2-7,-,TGTGCCAGTAGTTGGGACAGTACCTACGAGCAGTACTTC,CASSWDSTYEQYF
TRBV3-1/TRBV3-2,TRBD1,TRBJ1-5,-,TGTGCCAGCAGCCTCAGGGGGGGCAATCAGCCCCAGCATTTT,CASSLRGGNQPQHF
TRBV19,TRBD1,TRBJ2-1,-,TGTGCCAGTAGTATCTCAGTGGACAGGGGGCAGTTCTTC,CASSISVDRGQFF
TRBV9,TRBD2,TRBJ2-3,few,TGTGCCAGCAGCGGCACTAGCGGGGGGGCAGATACGCAGTATTTT,CASSGTSGGADTQYF
TRBV5-1,TRBD2,TRBJ2-3,-,TGCGCCAGCAGCATATTAGCGGGGGGGCCGGCAGATACGCAGTATTTT,CASSILAGGPADTQYF
TRBV7-8,TRBD2,TRBJ2-5,-,TGTGCCAGCAGCTTACGCGGGGGGCGAGAGCTGAAGACCCAGTACTTC,CASSLRGGRELKTQYF
TRBV4-2,-,TRBJ1-4,-,TGTGCCAGCAGCCAGGAAAGAGCAGGGAATGAAAAACTGTTTTTT,CASSQERAGNEKLFF
TRBV4-1,-,TRBJ1-6,-,TGCGCCAGCAGCCGAAACGGACAGTATAATTCACCCCTCCACTTT,CASSRNGQYNSPLHF
TRBV19,TRBD1,TRBJ1-2,-,TGTGCCAGTAAAATACGGGACAGGGGGCTCTATGGCTACACCTTC,CASKIRDRGLYGYTF
TRBV3-1/TRBV3-2,TRBD2,TRBJ2-1,-,TGTGCCAGCAGCCAAGTAGCGGGGGGCGGTGGTGAGCAGTTCTTC,CASSQVAGGGGEQFF
TRBV5-1,-,TRBJ2-1,-,TGCGCCAGCAGTTCCTCCGCCGGGGCCTACAATGAGCAGTTCTTC,CASSSSAGAYNEQFF
TRBV7-9,-,TRBJ1-3,-,TGTGCCACACGTCGGGGCTCTGGAAACACCATATATTTT,CATRRGSGNTIYF